This TCR beta chain was identified during a study of early T cells in non-severe SARS-CoV-2 infection. Whole-study context: Bulk RNA taken from unsorted whole blood was sequenced, leaving chains unpaired.

This clonotype was counted at least ten times. Trimming shortened V by 2 bases and J by 3 bases, and 17 bases separated the two germline ends. This CDR3 has 15 residues. Germline-derived CDR1 and CDR2 are DFQATT and SNEGSKA (reference sequence). Researchers tagged individual cDNA molecules with unique molecular identifiers. MiXCR, applied by TCRdb to the 5' RACE reads, yields one record per CDR3 protein. The table includes fewer than 110,000 distinct CDR3 sequences, roughly 10% detected once. The clonotype was recovered from an adult who was a healthcare worker with PCR-confirmed SARS-CoV-2 infection or an uninfected control (not recorded which). The chain recombines TRBV20-1 with TRBJ2-7; possibly TRBD2 for D (6 bases). Sequenced material: whole blood. The CDR3 DNA sequence: TGCAGTGCTAGACCCTTGGGTCATAGCGGCTACGAGCAGTACTTC. It translates to CSARPLGHSGYEQYF.